This passage covers 3 T cell receptor beta chains from one sample sequenced in a study of OX40 agonist ivuxolimab in advanced cancers. The data were produced by immunoSEQ multiplex PCR, yet TCRdb's version contains in-frame clones alone and is incomplete. This table has fewer than 65,000 clones, approximately 87% appearing once. Sample: CD4+ or CD8+ T cells sorted from blood, taken in a trial of the OX40 agonist ivuxolimab. The receptors shown here come from an adult with an advanced solid tumor such as melanoma, head and neck, liver or kidney cancer.

The rearrangement links TRBV5-8 to TRBJ1-2; no firm D call. The V gene's germline CDR1 is SGHTS and CDR2 YDEGEE. CDR3 length: 12 amino acids. Trimming shortened V by 3 bases and J by 5 bases, and 8 bases separated the two germline ends. DNA of the CDR3: TGTGCCAGCAGCTCCGGATTGTATGGCTACACCTTC. Translation: CASSSGLYGYTF.

The chain combines TRBV29-1 with TRBJ1-6; 8 bases map to TRBD1. The J segment lost 9 bases and the V segment lost 7 bases, leaving 8 bases of the junction unmatched. The CDR3 has 13 amino acids. Germline V CDR1 and CDR2: SQVTM, ANQGSEA. The CDR3 sequence: CSALDRVGSPLHF. For the CDR3, the DNA is TGCAGCGCGTTGGACAGGGTGGGTTCACCCCTCCACTTT. Together with reference TRBV29-1 and TRBJ1-6, the CDR3 gives the full variable domain: SAVISQKPSRDICQRGTSLTIQCQVDSQVTMMFWYRQQPGQSLTLIATANQGSEATYESGFVIDKFPISRPNLTFSTLTVSNMSPEDSSIYLCSALDRVGSPLHFGNGTRLTVT.

This clone was recorded once. The CDR3 DNA is TGCGCCAGCAGCTCCGGAGGACTAGCGGGACTCCAAGAGACCCAGTACTTC. It specifies CASSSGGLAGLQETQYF. V usage is TRBV5-1 and J usage is TRBJ2-5, with 12 bases lining up with TRBD2. Germline V CDR1 and CDR2: SGHRS, YFSETQ. The trim removed 3 bases at V and 1 base at J, leaving 7 bases unmatched. The length of the CDR3 is 17 residues.